The sequence of this T cell receptor (beta chain) was determined in a study of human T cells and chemical hapten exposure. Across the whole study: Small discrepancies in pooled library volume mainly accounted for the varying TCR yields per sample.

Total RNA was extracted from unfractionated whole blood. Study-level points and caveats: With DPC sensitization, TCRs exceeding 1 in 1000 frequency showed no change.

Single cDNA molecules in the library carried unique molecular identifiers attached during preparation. Per the original methods: Sample TCR totals centred on a median of approximately 95,000, ranging about 20,000 to 700,000. Via MiXCR, TCRdb re-called the reads, giving one row per CDR3 protein. TCRdb's processing, not the authors', yielded these V and J calls. This table holds about 120,000 distinct CDR3 sequences, over 7% found once. Trimming pared 5 bases from V and 8 bases from J, leaving 7 bases between. There are 11 residues in the CDR3. CDR1 and CDR2 (germline): LNHDA, SQIVND (reference sequence). This clonotype turned up a few times. Its specificity is not known.

This sequence joins TRBV19 and TRBJ2-1; D is uncertain. The sequence derives from a human donor in good health. Some clones in this sample may be carry-over from other donors' samples. The sequencing input was whole blood. The CDR3 region is CASSPGYEQFF. DNA of the CDR3: TGTGCCAGTAGTCCTGGGTATGAGCAGTTCTTC. Full variable domain (remainder filled in from reference TRBV19 and TRBJ2-1): DGGITQSPKYLFRKEGQNVTLSCEQNLNHDAMYWYRQDPGQGLRLIYYSQIVNDFQKGDIAEGYSVSREKKESFPLTVTSAQKNPTAFYLCASSPGYEQFFGPGTRLTVL.